The rows below give T cell receptor beta chains drawn from one sample of a study of blood T cell repertoires in COVID-19. Data came from immunoSEQ multiplex PCR; TCRdb stores just in-frame clones and leaves some out. The sample includes approximately 130,000 clones, over 70% of them seen just once. Material: peripheral blood. All receptors come from an elderly man with acute or convalescent COVID-19. CDR3s include the opening cysteine and the closing phenylalanine or tryptophan. Each record gives: D gene, V gene, clone size, J gene, CDR3 DNA, CDR3 protein. The D gene is left open where the match is weak. Only part of the rows carry a size: once, few, many, or a class if the clone is expanded.

D: TRBD1
V: TRBV29-1
size: .
J: TRBJ1-2
DNA: TGCAGCGTGGTGGGACAGGGGGACTATGGCTACACCTTC
CDR3: CSVVGQGDYGYTF

D: .
V: TRBV12-3/TRBV12-4
size: .
J: TRBJ2-7
DNA: TGTGCCAGCAGCCTCGGAGCTGCCTACGAGCAGTACTTC
CDR3: CASSLGAAYEQYF

D: TRBD1
V: TRBV6-5
size: .
J: TRBJ2-7
DNA: TGTGCCAGCAGCGTGACAGGGTCCTCCTACGAGCAGTACTTC
CDR3: CASSVTGSSYEQYF

D: TRBD1
V: TRBV7-6
size: many
J: TRBJ2-2
DNA: TGTGCCAGCAGCTTGGACAGGGGGAGCACCGGGGAGCTGTTTTTT
CDR3: CASSLDRGSTGELFF

D: .
V: TRBV10-3
size: .
J: TRBJ2-1
DNA: TGTGCCATCAGTTCACAGGATTACAATGAGCAGTTCTTC
CDR3: CAISSQDYNEQFF

D: .
V: TRBV5-6
size: .
J: TRBJ2-7
DNA: TGTGCCAGCAGCTTGGCGGCCTACGAGCAGTACTTC
CDR3: CASSLAAYEQYF

D: TRBD2
V: TRBV5-5
size: .
J: TRBJ2-5
DNA: TGTGCCAGCAGCTCTTTCGGGGGGAGAGAGACCCAGTACTTC
CDR3: CASSSFGGRETQYF

D: .
V: TRBV9
size: many
J: TRBJ2-2
DNA: TGTGCCAGCAGCGGACAAACGTATGGCGGGGAGCTGTTTTTT
CDR3: CASSGQTYGGELFF

D: .
V: TRBV3-1/TRBV3-2
size: .
J: TRBJ1-5
DNA: TGTGCCAGCAGCCAAGATGTAAGAGGGGGAAGGAATCAGCCCCAGCATTTT
CDR3: CASSQDVRGGRNQPQHF

D: .
V: TRBV3-1/TRBV3-2
size: once
J: TRBJ1-3
DNA: TGTGCCAGCAGCCACTCCGACAGGGGAAACACCATATATTTT
CDR3: CASSHSDRGNTIYF

D: TRBD1
V: TRBV3-1/TRBV3-2
size: .
J: TRBJ2-4
DNA: TGTGCCAGCAGCCATCGACCGGGACAGGATGTTCTAGCCAAAAACATTCAGTACTTC
CDR3: CASSHRPGQDVLAKNIQYF

D: TRBD2
V: TRBV5-1
size: .
J: TRBJ2-1
DNA: TGCGCCAGCAGACTATTAAGCGGGGGGGCCTACAATGAGCAGTTCTTC
CDR3: CASRLLSGGAYNEQFF

D: .
V: TRBV24-1
size: .
J: TRBJ2-1
DNA: TGTGCCACCAGTGTTGGGCCTTACAATGAGCAGTTCTTC
CDR3: CATSVGPYNEQFF

D: .
V: TRBV11-2
size: few
J: TRBJ1-6
DNA: TGTGCCAGCAGCTCCGGGACACAGAATTCACCCCTCCACTTT
CDR3: CASSSGTQNSPLHF

D: .
V: TRBV30
size: .
J: TRBJ1-1
DNA: TGTGCCTGGAGTCGTATGAACACTGAAGCTTTCTTT
CDR3: CAWSRMNTEAFF

D: TRBD2
V: TRBV3-1/TRBV3-2
size: .
J: TRBJ2-1
DNA: TGTGCCAGCAGGTTTACGGGGGGGAGGAATGAGCAGTTCTTC
CDR3: CASRFTGGRNEQFF

D: .
V: TRBV11-2
size: .
J: TRBJ2-1
DNA: TGTGCCAGCAGCTTAGAGGGCAGGGCCTACAATGAGCAGTTCTTC
CDR3: CASSLEGRAYNEQFF

D: TRBD1
V: TRBV6-2/TRBV6-3
size: once
J: TRBJ1-5
DNA: TGTGCCAGCAGTTACGTGCTTCCAGGGGGTGTCGTCGGCAATCAGCCCCAGCATTTT
CDR3: CASSYVLPGGVVGNQPQHF

D: .
V: TRBV28
size: .
J: TRBJ1-2
DNA: TGTGCCAGCAATGACCGGGGGTTATCTATAATGAACTATGGCTACACCTTC
CDR3: CASNDRGLSIMNYGYTF

D: .
V: TRBV6-6
size: .
J: TRBJ1-2
DNA: TGTGCCAGCAGTTCGAACTATGGCTACACCTTC
CDR3: CASSSNYGYTF

D: .
V: TRBV15
size: few
J: TRBJ2-6
DNA: TGTGCCACCAGCAGGAACCCGGGGATCGCCGGGGCCAACGTCCTGACTTTC
CDR3: CATSRNPGIAGANVLTF

D: TRBD1
V: TRBV23-1
size: .
J: TRBJ2-2
DNA: TGCGCCAGGGCTCCTTATGGACAGGGGAAGAACACCGGGGAGCTGTTTTTT
CDR3: CARAPYGQGKNTGELFF

D: .
V: TRBV7-8
size: .
J: TRBJ2-1
DNA: TGTGCCAGCAGCTCGCTTCAGGGGAATAATGGGGGTGAGCAGTTCTTC
CDR3: CASSSLQGNNGGEQFF

D: .
V: TRBV29-1
size: .
J: TRBJ2-5
DNA: TGCAGCGTAGACAGGTCATTCGAGACCCAGTACTTC
CDR3: CSVDRSFETQYF

D: TRBD2
V: TRBV7-9
size: .
J: TRBJ2-3
DNA: TGTGCCAGCAGCCCTCGGACTAGCGGGGGGAACCGAGGAGATACGCAGTATTTT
CDR3: CASSPRTSGGNRGDTQYF

D: TRBD2
V: TRBV15
size: .
J: TRBJ2-3
DNA: TGTGCCACCAGCAGAGATCGGGGGCGGGGGGGCCCAGATACGCAGTATTTT
CDR3: CATSRDRGRGGPDTQYF

D: .
V: TRBV9
size: .
J: TRBJ1-2
DNA: TGTGCCAGCAGCCACCCGACCCACTCAGGACAGAACTATGGCTACACCTTC
CDR3: CASSHPTHSGQNYGYTF

D: TRBD1
V: TRBV27
size: .
J: TRBJ1-5
DNA: TGTGCCAGCAGTTTCCTAGGGACAGGGGGTAATCAGCCCCAGCATTTT
CDR3: CASSFLGTGGNQPQHF

D: TRBD2
V: TRBV12-3/TRBV12-4
size: .
J: TRBJ2-3
DNA: TGTGCCAGCAGTTACCGGGGGGAGGATACGCAGTATTTT
CDR3: CASSYRGEDTQYF

D: TRBD1
V: TRBV5-1
size: .
J: TRBJ1-1
DNA: TGCGCCAGCGCACAGGGGGAGGTGAACACTGAAGCTTTCTTT
CDR3: CASAQGEVNTEAFF

D: TRBD2
V: TRBV10-2
size: many
J: TRBJ2-5
DNA: TGCGCCAGCAGTGAAGTTTCCCTAGCGGGGACTCAAGAGACCCAGTACTTC
CDR3: CASSEVSLAGTQETQYF

D: .
V: TRBV5-1
size: .
J: TRBJ2-5
DNA: TGCGCCAGCAGCACAACAGGGCTAACTAAAGAGACCCAGTACTTC
CDR3: CASSTTGLTKETQYF

D: TRBD1
V: TRBV7-6
size: .
J: TRBJ2-7
DNA: TGTGCCAGCAGCAAAACAGGGGGGACCTCCTACGAGCAGTACTTC
CDR3: CASSKTGGTSYEQYF

D: TRBD1
V: TRBV5-6
size: .
J: TRBJ1-5
DNA: TGTGCCAGCAGCCAGGGGGCAAGCAATCAGCCCCAGCATTTT
CDR3: CASSQGASNQPQHF

D: .
V: TRBV11-2
size: .
J: TRBJ2-7
DNA: TGTGCCAGCAGCTTAGCTCGGGAGCAGTACTTC
CDR3: CASSLAREQYF

D: .
V: TRBV25-1
size: .
J: TRBJ2-7
DNA: TGTGCCAGCAGTGAACCGACAGCTCCCTACGAGCAGTACTTC
CDR3: CASSEPTAPYEQYF

D: .
V: TRBV2
size: .
J: TRBJ2-3
DNA: TGTGCCAGCAGTGTAGGGGGGGGCACAGATACGCAGTATTTT
CDR3: CASSVGGGTDTQYF

D: TRBD1
V: TRBV2
size: .
J: TRBJ2-7
DNA: TGTGCCAGCAGGCGGACAGGGGGCGAGCAGTACTTC
CDR3: CASRRTGGEQYF

D: TRBD1
V: TRBV6-6
size: .
J: TRBJ2-3
DNA: TGTGCCAGCAGTTACACGGGACAGACACTCACAGATACGCAGTATTTT
CDR3: CASSYTGQTLTDTQYF

D: .
V: TRBV6-6
size: .
J: TRBJ1-5
DNA: TGTGCCAGCAGCCACGCCGGGAAACGATCCCAGCATTTT
CDR3: CASSHAGKRSQHF

D: .
V: TRBV15
size: .
J: TRBJ2-3
DNA: TGTGCCACCAGCCCGGGGGGCGGGGGCAAGGCAGATACGCAGTATTTT
CDR3: CATSPGGGGKADTQYF

D: .
V: TRBV6-5
size: .
J: TRBJ2-7
DNA: TGTGCCAGCGGAAAGCCGGGATCTGGGGACGAGCAGTACTTC
CDR3: CASGKPGSGDEQYF

D: .
V: TRBV5-6
size: .
J: TRBJ2-5
DNA: TGTGCCAGCAGTCTCCAAGCCACTCGGACCCAGTACTTC
CDR3: CASSLQATRTQYF

D: .
V: TRBV5-4
size: .
J: TRBJ2-5
DNA: TGTGCCAGCAGCTTGGGAGGGGGGGGAGAGACCCAGTACTTC
CDR3: CASSLGGGGETQYF

D: .
V: TRBV5-5
size: .
J: TRBJ1-1
DNA: TGTGCCAGCAGCTTTTACAGGAACACTGAAGCTTTCTTT
CDR3: CASSFYRNTEAFF

D: .
V: TRBV6-5
size: .
J: TRBJ2-1
DNA: TGTGCCAGCAGCAACCGGGGGAATGAGCAGTTCTTC
CDR3: CASSNRGNEQFF

D: TRBD1
V: TRBV18
size: .
J: TRBJ2-6
DNA: TGTGCCAGCTCTCAAGAAGTTGGACAGGCTCGAGGGGCCAACGTCCTGACTTTC
CDR3: CASSQEVGQARGANVLTF

D: .
V: TRBV7-2
size: few
J: TRBJ2-7
DNA: TGTGCCAGCAGCTTTTCGACTAGTTTCAACGAGCAGTACTTC
CDR3: CASSFSTSFNEQYF

D: TRBD2
V: TRBV5-6
size: .
J: TRBJ2-4
DNA: TGTGCCAGCAGCCCGGGACTAGTCAACATTCAGTACTTC
CDR3: CASSPGLVNIQYF

D: .
V: TRBV5-6
size: .
J: TRBJ1-2
DNA: TGTGCCAGCAGAGGAGGGACTAACTATGGCTACACCTTC
CDR3: CASRGGTNYGYTF

D: TRBD1
V: TRBV27
size: .
J: TRBJ1-5
DNA: TGTGCCAGCAGTGCGGACAGGAAAGATCAGCCCCAGCATTTT
CDR3: CASSADRKDQPQHF

D: .
V: TRBV6-6
size: .
J: TRBJ2-7
DNA: TGTGCCAGCAGACTCCAGGACACCTACGAGCAGTACTTC
CDR3: CASRLQDTYEQYF

D: TRBD1
V: TRBV12-5
size: .
J: TRBJ2-2
DNA: TGTGCTAGTGGTCTTACAGGGGGCACCGGGGAGCTGTTTTTT
CDR3: CASGLTGGTGELFF

D: TRBD1
V: TRBV28
size: .
J: TRBJ1-2
DNA: TGTGCCAGCAGCCCCGGACAGGGGGCAGGTGGCTACACCTTC
CDR3: CASSPGQGAGGYTF

D: TRBD1
V: TRBV28
size: few
J: TRBJ1-1
DNA: TGTGCCAGCAGTTTACCCGACAGGGGGCGCACTGAAGCTTTCTTT
CDR3: CASSLPDRGRTEAFF

D: TRBD1
V: TRBV10-3
size: .
J: TRBJ1-1
DNA: TGTGCCATCAGAATCGCGACAGGGGAAGGTTCTGAAGCTTTCTTT
CDR3: CAIRIATGEGSEAFF

D: .
V: TRBV9
size: .
J: TRBJ1-2
DNA: TGTGCCAGCAGCGTAGACGCAGGGGATAACTATGGCTACACCTTC
CDR3: CASSVDAGDNYGYTF

D: TRBD2
V: TRBV6-5
size: .
J: TRBJ2-1
DNA: TGTGCCAGCAGTTCCTCTAGCGGGGCAACCCCATGGAAGCAGTTCTTC
CDR3: CASSSSSGATPWKQFF

D: .
V: TRBV4-1
size: .
J: TRBJ1-1
DNA: TGCGCCAGCAGCTTACTGCGGGAGACTGAAGCTTTCTTT
CDR3: CASSLLRETEAFF

D: TRBD2
V: TRBV10-2
size: once
J: TRBJ2-1
DNA: TGCGCCAGCAGTGATCCTGGCGGGGGGGCGTTTGATGAGCAGTTCTTC
CDR3: CASSDPGGGAFDEQFF